This record concerns one T cell receptor beta chain sequence. The antigen remains undetermined. The sample originates from a study of cytomegalovirus exposure and HLA in healthy donors. The study's findings and limits: In a later analysis, at a false discovery rate of 0.05, approximately 16,000 TCR beta sequences matched HLA alleles.

PCR used 60 Vbeta primers and 13 Jbeta primers. Profiling relied on immunoSEQ multiplex PCR, and the TCRdb table lists in-frame clones only, not all of them. The sample records around 240,000 clones, over 80% being singletons. V was cut by 6 bases and J by 6 bases, with 15 bases left in between. CDR3 length: 15 amino acids. Germline CDR1 LNHDA, CDR2 SQIVND (reference sequence). The chain is built from TRBV19 and TRBJ1-6; D may be TRBD1 (5 bases). What was sequenced was PBMCs. This clonotype originated in a middle-aged woman in good health and CMV-seropositive. The CDR3 DNA reads as TGTGCCAGTAGCAGCCGGACAAAAGTTAATTCACCCCTCCACTTT. This encodes CASSSRTKVNSPLHF.